The next 26 T cell receptor beta chains were all read from a single sample in a study of T-cell reconstitution after alpha-beta-depleted transplantation in children. A library of TCRbeta sequences, prepared with unique molecular identifiers, was generated. TCRdb used MiXCR to reprocess the PCR reads, holding one entry per CDR3 protein. The sample has a few hundred thousand distinct CDR3 sequences; roughly a quarter are singletons. This specimen was PBMCs, taken before TCRalphabeta/CD19-depleted stem cell transplant. These receptors were obtained from a boy under three years old with Wiskott-Aldrich syndrome, due to receive a stem cell transplant.

This clonotype has just a few counts. The chain uses TRBV3-1 and TRBJ1-4; the D gene is possibly TRBD1 (6 bases). From germline, CDR1 is LGHDT and CDR2 YNNKEL (reference sequence). Trimming shortened V by 4 bases and J by 7 bases, and 13 bases separated the two germline ends. This CDR3 has 14 residues. Here the CDR3 DNA reads TGTGCCAGCAGCCTTAGTTGGGGGCCTGAAAAACTGTTTTTT. It encodes CASSLSWGPEKLFF.

A few counts support this clonotype. The gene calls are TRBV5-1 and TRBJ2-3; no reliable D call. The germline gives CDR1 SGHRS, CDR2 YFSETQ. V lost 4 bases, J lost 0 bases, and 15 bases lay in between. This CDR3 region has 16 residues. DNA for the CDR3: TGCGCCAGCAGCCCTTATCCCCGGGCTAGCACAGATACGCAGTATTTT. Its protein is CASSPYPRASTDTQYF.

The genes are TRBV20-1 and TRBJ2-1; TRBD2 matches at 12 bases. The V segment lost 6 bases and the J segment 8 bases; nucleotides outside the gene matches: 8. The CDR3 is 14 residues long. CDR1 is DFQATT, CDR2 SNEGSKA, per germline (reference sequence). The CDR3 DNA reads as TGCAGTGCCGACCTAGCGGGAGGGCCGCATGAGCAGTTCTTC. Translated, it gives CSADLAGGPHEQFF.

The rearrangement uses TRBV9 and TRBJ2-1; D possibly uses TRBD1 or TRBD2 (5 bases each). Trimming shortened V by 4 bases and J by 7 bases, and 18 bases separated the two germline ends. In germline, CDR1 is SGDLS, CDR2 YYNGEE. This CDR3 region has 15 residues. DNA for the CDR3: TGTGCCAGCAGCCTCCGGGGCGGACCCAGGAATGAGCAGTTCTTC. Protein sequence: CASSLRGGPRNEQFF.

This clonotype appeared once. The V and J genes are TRBV5-4 and TRBJ2-7; 7 bases line up with TRBD2. V dropped 3 bases and J dropped 5; count of bases not matched to a gene: 11. This CDR3 spans 15 amino acids. Germline V CDR1 and CDR2: SGHNT, YYREEE (reference sequence). The CDR3 DNA follows: TGTGCCAGCAGCTGGGGACCAAACCGGGGGGACGAGCAGTACTTC. This sequence encodes CASSWGPNRGDEQYF.

This clonotype appeared a few times. This chain joins TRBV5-1 and TRBJ2-3; TRBD2 matches 7 bases. The ends lost 6 bases at V and 2 bases at J; junction bases unmatched: 9. Germline V gene lookup returns CDR1 SGHRS and CDR2 YFSETQ. The CDR3 extends over 15 amino acids. CDR3 loop: CASTRTSFITDTQYF. The CDR3 DNA reads as TGCGCCAGCACCAGGACTAGTTTCATCACAGATACGCAGTATTTT.

This clonotype occurred a few times. The chain employs TRBV11-1 and TRBJ2-1, with 10 bases aligning to TRBD2. Germline values: CDR1 SGHAT, CDR2 FQDESV (reference sequence). V shed 2 bases, J shed 8 bases, and the junction held 15 bases outside the gene matches. The CDR3 sequence is 18 residues long. The CDR3 protein is CASSLYVGSGRVPHEQFF. Written as DNA, the CDR3 is TGTGCCAGCAGCTTATATGTTGGCAGCGGGAGGGTCCCCCATGAGCAGTTCTTC.

This clonotype has a handful of counts. The DNA for the CDR3 is TGTGCCAGCAGTTATGGGGGGCCAGGGACCCAGTACTTC. Amino acid sequence: CASSYGGPGTQYF. V and J are TRBV12-3 or TRBV12-4 and TRBJ2-5; the D call may be TRBD1 or TRBD2 (6 bases each). The CDR3 extends over 13 amino acids. Trimming took 4 bases from V and 7 from J, leaving 13 bases between them.

V gene TRBV12-3 or TRBV12-4 combines with J gene TRBJ2-3, with 12 positions matching TRBD2. This CDR3 is 16 amino acids long. The trim removed 6 bases at V and 2 bases at J, leaving 6 bases unmatched. Written as DNA, the CDR3 is TGTGCCAGCAGCCGAACTAGCGGGAGGCTCACAGATACGCAGTATTTT. Protein sequence: CASSRTSGRLTDTQYF.

The chain recombines TRBV10-3 with TRBJ2-3; D is perhaps TRBD1 (6 bases). The CDR3 is 15 amino acids. Per germline, CDR1 ENHRY and CDR2 SYGVKD. V was pared by 6 bases and J by 1 base, with 14 bases between. CDR3 sequence: CAIRGGEAGTDTQYF. CDR3 nucleotide sequence: TGTGCCATCAGAGGGGGAGAAGCGGGCACAGATACGCAGTATTTT.

The genes are TRBV27 and TRBJ2-5, with a weak D call TRBD2 (6 bases). The length of the CDR3 is 15 residues. The V end was cut by 0 bases, the J end by 5 bases, with 13 bases between. Germline V gene lookup returns CDR1 MNHEY and CDR2 SMNVEV (reference sequence). The CDR3 DNA is TGTGCCAGCAGTTTATCCCGGCGGGGACGGGAGACCCAGTACTTC. It specifies CASSLSRRGRETQYF.

In nucleotides, the CDR3 is TGCAGTGCTATCAGCGGGAGTCTTACAGATACGCAGTATTTT. Residues: CSAISGSLTDTQYF. The chain joins TRBV20-1 to TRBJ2-3; the match to TRBD2 covers 8 bases. V shed 4 bases and J 3 bases; nucleotides not matched to a gene: 6. CDR1 and CDR2 from the germline V gene are DFQATT and SNEGSKA (reference sequence). This CDR3 contains 14 residues.

The chain is built from TRBV10-3 and TRBJ1-2; D uncertain. V was clipped by 6 bases and J by 2 bases, with 19 bases between them. Germline V lookup: CDR1 ENHRY, CDR2 SYGVKD. CDR3 length: 16 residues. CDR3 DNA sequence: TGTGCCATCAGCGGAACCGCGGGGAGCGTAAACTATGGCTACACCTTC. It encodes CAISGTAGSVNYGYTF.

The V and J genes are TRBV5-1 and TRBJ2-7; the D gene is possibly TRBD1 (5 bases). Per germline, CDR1 SGHRS and CDR2 YFSETQ. This CDR3 is 14 amino acids long. The V gene lost 4 bases and the J gene lost 3 bases, with 14 bases spanning the gap. The CDR3 DNA follows: TGCGCCAGCAGCCCCCTAGGGGCGAACTACGAGCAGTACTTC. It translates to CASSPLGANYEQYF.

This clonotype has a handful of counts. The V gene is TRBV5-1, the J gene TRBJ2-5; 10 bases fit TRBD2. This CDR3 is built from 17 residues. Germline V lookup: CDR1 SGHRS, CDR2 YFSETQ. J lost 5 bases, V lost 0 bases, and 10 bases had no gene match. The chain's CDR3 is CASSLGELAGSTETQYF. The CDR3 DNA sequence: TGCGCCAGCAGCTTGGGGGAACTAGCGGGAAGTACGGAGACCCAGTACTTC.

V gene TRBV18 combines with J gene TRBJ2-1; 13 bases line up with TRBD2. V gave up 5 bases and J gave up 7 bases; unmatched junction bases: 8. This CDR3 comprises 16 residues. Germline V gene lookup returns CDR1 KGHSH and CDR2 LQKENI. The CDR3 nucleotides are TGTGCCAGCTCAATACTAGCGGGAGGGGATTTGAATGAGCAGTTCTTC. Its translation: CASSILAGGDLNEQFF.

The CDR3 coding sequence is TGCGCCAGCAGAAGACTAGCGGGAGGTACTAGCACAGATACGCAGTATTTT. As protein: CASRRLAGGTSTDTQYF. The chain combines TRBV5-1 with TRBJ2-3; TRBD2 matches 13 bases. Germline V gene data show CDR1 as SGHRS and CDR2 as YFSETQ. This CDR3 is built from 17 residues. The junction had 6 bases not matched to a gene; V was cut back by 5 bases and J by 0 bases.

The sample holds a few counts of this clonotype. This rearrangement joins TRBV20-1 to TRBJ2-1; no clear D. Germline-derived CDR1 and CDR2 are DFQATT and SNEGSKA (reference sequence). V lost 5 bases and J 5 bases, leaving 7 bases between the germline ends. CDR3 size: 11 residues. The CDR3 region has the DNA TGCAGTGCTCGGCCACACAATGAGCAGTTCTTC. The encoded protein is CSARPHNEQFF.

The V call is TRBV5-1, the J call TRBJ2-5, with a weak D call TRBD2 (6 bases). Germline V lookup: CDR1 SGHRS, CDR2 YFSETQ. The CDR3 is 14 amino acids. The germline V and J ends were trimmed by 0 bases and 5 bases, with 11 bases remaining between them. The CDR3 DNA follows: TGCGCCAGCAGCTTGGTGGGGGACTTGGAGACCCAGTACTTC. Translation gives CASSLVGDLETQYF.

In this sample, this clonotype turned up a few times. DNA for the CDR3: TGCGCCAGCAGCCCGCACAGGTATCATCAAGCCGGGGAGCTGTTTTTT. It yields the protein CASSPHRYHQAGELFF. This rearrangement joins TRBV5-1 to TRBJ2-2; the D gene is possibly TRBD1 (5 bases). The V gene lost 4 bases and the J gene lost 6 bases, with 19 bases spanning the gap. CDR1 is SGHRS and CDR2 is YFSETQ in the germline V gene. The CDR3 is made up of 16 amino acids.

In its sample, this clonotype was seen once. The CDR3 loop reads CASSLAGLAGGKDTQYF. CDR3 bases: TGCGCCAGCAGCTTGGCGGGACTAGCGGGAGGAAAAGATACGCAGTATTTT. The chain links TRBV5-1 to TRBJ2-3, with 15 bases lining up with TRBD2. Germline V gives CDR1 SGHRS, CDR2 YFSETQ. This CDR3 region has 17 residues. V dropped 0 bases and J dropped 5; count of bases not matched to a gene: 4.

The genes are TRBV12-3 or TRBV12-4 and TRBJ1-5; TRBD1 matches 7 bases. Trimming at V came to 4 bases and at J to 4 bases, leaving 7 bases not matched to a gene. The length of the CDR3 is 15 residues. CDR3 residues: CASSSTGTANQPQHF. CDR3 in DNA: TGTGCCAGCAGTTCAACCGGGACAGCGAATCAGCCCCAGCATTTT.

A single count supports this clonotype. The chain carries TRBV12-1 and TRBJ2-6; TRBD1 was called by the table and not checked on the DNA. TRBV12-1 is assigned pseudogene status. CDR3 size: 19 residues. Written as DNA, the CDR3 is TGTGCCAGCAGCTTAAGGGTCGGGACATTTCCCTCTGGGGCCAACGTCCTGACTTTC. Protein product: CASSLRVGTFPSGANVLTF.

The rearrangement joins TRBV2 to TRBJ2-5, with D unclear. V was clipped by 4 bases and J by 5 bases, with 8 bases between them. The CDR3 extends over 12 amino acids. Germline V gene sequence: CDR1 SNHLY, CDR2 FYNNEI. CDR3 protein: CASSGRTETQYF. Here the CDR3 DNA reads TGTGCCAGCAGTGGTCGTACGGAGACCCAGTACTTC.

V usage is TRBV5-5 and J usage is TRBJ2-1, with TRBD2 identical over 8 bases. Germline V gene data show CDR1 as SGHKS and CDR2 as YYEKEE (reference sequence). The V gene end was trimmed by 3 bases and the J gene end by 0 bases; junction bases not matched to a gene: 2. The CDR3 sequence is 15 residues long. CDR3: CASSWGTSSYNEQFF. For the CDR3, the DNA is TGTGCCAGCAGCTGGGGGACTAGCTCCTACAATGAGCAGTTCTTC.

Here the CDR3 reads CASSQVASGAGELFF. CDR3 DNA: TGTGCCAGCAGCCAAGTTGCGAGCGGCGCCGGGGAGCTGTTTTTT. The rearrangement uses TRBV4-2 and TRBJ2-2, with D possibly matching TRBD2 (5 bases). V lost 1 base and J 6 bases, leaving 12 bases between the germline ends. The length of the CDR3 is 15 residues. CDR1 LGHNA and CDR2 YNFKEQ come from the germline V gene.